This entry lists 9 T cell receptor beta chains sequenced from one sample in a study of shared clonotypes between healthy human individuals. Assay: immunoSEQ multiplex PCR; the TCRdb copy retains only in-frame clones and omits some. This sample has some 700,000 clones, with about 90% found just once. Sequencing was performed on memory CD8+ T cells from PBMCs. Subset reported: CD45RO+ cells pooled with CCR7-negative TemRA cells. The receptors come from a man between 18 and 35 years old in good health. Some clones in this sample may be carry-over from other donors' samples.

The rearrangement uses TRBV6-5 and TRBJ1-6, with D hard to call. V was clipped by 5 bases and J by 7 bases, with 15 bases between them. This CDR3 has 15 residues. The V gene's germline CDR1 is MNHEY and CDR2 SVGAGI. The CDR3 DNA reads as TGTGCCAGCAGTCCGTCCCTCCCGCGGAATTCACCCCTCCACTTT. It is translated as CASSPSLPRNSPLHF.

Details on this clone: Other DNA sequences in the sample encode the same CDR3. V and J are TRBV19 and TRBJ2-1; D is perhaps TRBD2 (5 bases). The V end lost 3 bases, the J end lost 0 bases, and 6 bases lay between the germline ends. CDR3 length: 14 amino acids. Germline V lookup: CDR1 LNHDA, CDR2 SQIVND (reference sequence). The CDR3 nucleotides are TGTGCCAGTAGTATTCGGGGCTCCTACAATGAGCAGTTCTTC. It encodes CASSIRGSYNEQFF.

V and J are TRBV7-8 and TRBJ2-3, with no clear D. The CDR3 sequence is 12 residues long. Germline V gene data show CDR1 as SGHVS and CDR2 as FQNEAQ. The germline V and J ends were trimmed by 5 bases and 4 bases, with 7 bases remaining between them. The DNA of the CDR3 is TGTGCCAGCAGCCCAACAGCAGATACGCAGTATTTT. Protein: CASSPTADTQYF.

The V gene is TRBV27, the J gene TRBJ2-3, with a weak D call TRBD1 (5 bases). Trimming pared 1 base from V and 5 bases from J, leaving 31 bases between. CDR3 length: 21 amino acids. The V gene's germline CDR1 is MNHEY and CDR2 SMNVEV (reference sequence). The CDR3 nucleotides are TGTGCCAGCAGTTTATTAGGAAGCTTGGTGCAGACAGTGGGTGCAGGAGATACGCAGTATTTT. The encoded protein is CASSLLGSLVQTVGAGDTQYF.

The chain has TRBV11-2 and TRBJ2-5; a possible D gene is TRBD2 (5 bases). Near its end, the DNA agrees better with TRBJ2-7, so the J call may be wrong. The CDR3 spans 14 residues. Germline V lookup: CDR1 SGHAT, CDR2 FQNNGV. The CDR3 here is CASSLVGSASEQYF. In DNA form, the CDR3 reads TGTGCCAGCAGCTTAGTGGGTAGCGCGAGCGAGCAGTACTTC.

The gene calls are TRBV28 and TRBJ2-5, with D maybe TRBD2 (6 bases). V shed 7 bases and J shed 5 bases, with 20 bases lying between them. Germline V gene lookup returns CDR1 MDHEN and CDR2 SYDVKM. The CDR3 spans 15 residues. The CDR3 protein is CASTTLGLSRETQYF. DNA for the CDR3: TGTGCCAGCACCACGCTTGGACTATCGAGGGAGACCCAGTACTTC.

This clone was seen once. The chain uses TRBV7-2 and TRBJ2-7; TRBD2 agrees at 11 bases. The J segment lost 4 bases and the V segment lost 1 base, leaving 0 bases of the junction unmatched. The V gene's germline CDR1 is SGHTA and CDR2 FQGNSA. The CDR3 totals 14 residues. The chain's CDR3 is CASSLGLAGYEQYF. In DNA, the CDR3 is TGTGCCAGCAGCTTAGGACTAGCGGGATACGAGCAGTACTTC.

The chain is built from TRBV14 and TRBJ2-7, with D maybe TRBD1 (6 bases). The CDR3 totals 15 residues. Germline V gives CDR1 SGHDN, CDR2 FVKESK. Trimming stripped 4 bases from V and 5 bases from J, with 18 bases between. The CDR3 protein is CASSPFPRGSDEQYF. CDR3 nucleotide sequence: TGTGCCAGCAGCCCATTCCCCAGGGGATCCGACGAGCAGTACTTC.

The chain uses TRBV7-3 and TRBJ2-1; 9 bases are shared with TRBD2. Germline V gene sequence: CDR1 SGHTA, CDR2 FQGTGA. Losses at the gene ends were 5 bases for V and 12 bases for J; bases not matched to a gene: 17. There are 16 residues in the CDR3. CDR3 nucleotides: TGTGCCAGCAGCCCCTTGGGCGGCAAGCGGGAGGAGAGGCAGTTCTTC. Encoded protein: CASSPLGGKREERQFF.